This T cell receptor beta chain was recorded in a study of identical twins. The study's findings and limits: Analyses of zero insertions could be partly confounded by invariant MAIT and iNKT cells. Donors were not followed over many years; analysis was cross-sectional.

One entry per CDR3 protein, called by TCRdb with MiXCR from the 5' RACE reads. This repertoire shows approximately 490,000 distinct CDR3 sequences, approximately 20% found once; its top ten account for roughly 0.5%. This clonotype was counted ten times or more. The antigen is undetermined. Trimming stripped 0 bases from V and 5 bases from J, with 8 bases between. The CDR3 is 13 residues long. Germline CDR1 and CDR2: SGHRS and YFSETQ. This sample was shared with a second study, whose subject was yellow fever vaccine responses in identical twins.

The sequenced material came from CD4+ T cells sorted from blood. The chain has TRBV5-1 and TRBJ1-1; D gene unclear. The TCR originated in a woman aged 18-29 years in good health. The DNA for the CDR3 is TGCGCCAGCAGCTTGGGTCCGGAGACTGAAGCTTTCTTT. It encodes CASSLGPETEAFF.